The TCR beta chain described here comes from a study of blood T cell repertoires in COVID-19. Study information: Spain, Italy and the United States supplied samples that represented acute and convalescent COVID-19.

Clones were sequenced by immunoSEQ multiplex PCR, and TCRdb holds only the in-frame ones, with some missing. Of about 170,000 clones detected, 82% appear once; the ten largest clones hold about 10%. The CDR3 extends over 13 amino acids. V was shortened by 10 bases and J by 6 bases, with 18 bases between the two germline ends. CDR1 and CDR2 (germline): ENHRY, SYGVKD. This sequence was found in an elderly woman with active or convalescent COVID-19. The sample was peripheral blood. The chain couples TRBV10-3 to TRBJ1-2; perhaps TRBD1 as D (5 bases). CDR3 nucleotides: TGTGCCAGCGTATCAGTAAGGGGCCATGGCTACACCTTC. This gives the protein CASVSVRGHGYTF.